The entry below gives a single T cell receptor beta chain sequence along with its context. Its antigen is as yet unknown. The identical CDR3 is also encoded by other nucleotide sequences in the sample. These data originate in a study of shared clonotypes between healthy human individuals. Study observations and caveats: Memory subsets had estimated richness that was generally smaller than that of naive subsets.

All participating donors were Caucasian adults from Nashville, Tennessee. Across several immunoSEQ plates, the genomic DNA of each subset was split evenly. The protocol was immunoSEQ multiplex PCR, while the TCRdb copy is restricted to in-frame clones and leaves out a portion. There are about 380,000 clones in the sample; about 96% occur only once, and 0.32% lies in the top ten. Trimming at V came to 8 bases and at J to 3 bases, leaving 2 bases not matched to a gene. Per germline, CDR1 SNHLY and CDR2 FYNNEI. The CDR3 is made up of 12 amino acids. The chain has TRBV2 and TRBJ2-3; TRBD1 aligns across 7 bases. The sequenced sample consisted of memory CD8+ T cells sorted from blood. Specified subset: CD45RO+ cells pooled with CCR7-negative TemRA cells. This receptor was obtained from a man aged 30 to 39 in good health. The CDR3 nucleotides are TGTGCCAGCGGCAGGGGGACAGATACGCAGTATTTT. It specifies CASGRGTDTQYF.